Listed here are 18 T cell receptor beta chains from one sample, sequenced in a study of blood T cells in healthy people across ages. Combining a sample-barcoded 5' primer with a J-beta primer mix, a second PCR ran for roughly 6 to 12 cycles. TCRdb processed the 5' RACE reads anew with MiXCR; each CDR3 protein has one entry. The table shows approximately 900,000 distinct CDR3 sequences, with 40% to 60% occurring only once. Material for sequencing was blood. These receptor sequences come from a man aged 30 to 45 in good health.

J is TRBJ2-1 and V is TRBV28, with D possibly matching TRBD2 (5 bases). The germline V and J ends were trimmed by 5 bases and 6 bases, with 11 bases remaining between them. The length of the CDR3 is 13 residues. Germline CDR1 reads MDHEN; CDR2 reads SYDVKM. This chain's CDR3 is CASSATGSNEQFF. CDR3 DNA sequence: TGTGCCAGCAGTGCGACGGGGAGCAATGAGCAGTTCTTC.

The gene calls are TRBV12-3 or TRBV12-4 and TRBJ2-3; the match to TRBD2 covers 9 bases. Trimming took 10 bases from V and 1 from J; bases not matched to a gene: 6. This CDR3 is built from 14 residues. The CDR3 loop is CATEPSGGTDTQYF. The CDR3 DNA reads as TGTGCCACCGAGCCTAGCGGGGGCACAGATACGCAGTATTTT.

This clonotype came up a few times. The gene calls are TRBV5-6 and TRBJ1-6; D not resolved. Germline V gene sequence: CDR1 SGHDT, CDR2 YYEEEE. V was shortened by 0 bases and J by 7 bases, with 11 bases between the two germline ends. This CDR3 spans 15 amino acids. The CDR3 DNA sequence: TGTGCCAGCAGCTTGGAGAGGGATGGGAATTCACCCCTCCACTTT. It translates to CASSLERDGNSPLHF. Supplemented by reference TRBV5-6 and TRBJ1-6, the full variable domain reads DAGVTQSPTHLIKTRGQQVTLRCSPKSGHDTVSWYQQALGQGPQFIFQYYEEEERQRGNFPDRFSGHQFPNYSSELNVNALLLGDSALYLCASSLERDGNSPLHFGNGTRLTVT.

V usage is TRBV20-1 and J usage is TRBJ1-5; 7 bases map to TRBD1. This CDR3 is 15 amino acids long. V lost 5 bases to trimming and J lost 2 bases; unmatched junction nucleotides: 9. In germline, CDR1 is DFQATT, CDR2 SNEGSKA (reference sequence). CDR3 DNA: TGCAGTGCTGAATGGGAGGGGGCGGGCAATCAGCCCCAGCATTTT. Translation gives CSAEWEGAGNQPQHF.

The chain couples TRBV2 to TRBJ2-1, with D perhaps matching TRBD1 (5 bases). Germline V lookup: CDR1 SNHLY, CDR2 FYNNEI. Trimming shortened V by 6 bases and J by 7 bases, and 19 bases separated the two germline ends. CDR3 length: 15 residues. The CDR3 spells CASRPAGFQMNEQFF. CDR3 bases: TGTGCCAGCAGGCCTGCAGGGTTCCAAATGAATGAGCAGTTCTTC.

This clonotype has just a few counts. The V gene is TRBV7-9, the J gene TRBJ1-1; TRBD1 might be the D (6 bases). CDR3 length: 15 residues. CDR1 is SEHNR and CDR2 is FQNEAQ in the germline V gene (reference sequence). Trimming took 5 bases from V and 0 from J, leaving 13 bases between them. CDR3 in amino acids: CASSPSRTVNTEAFF. CDR3 bases: TGTGCCAGCAGCCCGAGCCGGACAGTGAACACTGAAGCTTTCTTT.

The V and J genes are TRBV6-6 and TRBJ2-7, with a possible D match to TRBD2 (5 bases). Matching the DNA end better, TRBJ2-5 makes the J call doubtful. Looked up from germline, CDR1 is MNHNY and CDR2 is SVGAGI (reference sequence). The CDR3 has 15 residues. The CDR3 sequence is CASSYPMGSGETQYF. The CDR3 DNA reads as TGTGCCAGCAGTTACCCAATGGGGTCGGGGGAGACCCAGTACTTC.

Ten or more counts support this clonotype. The chain combines TRBV28 with TRBJ2-4; TRBD2 agrees at 11 bases. Trimming took 7 bases from V and 0 from J; bases not matched to a gene: 11. Germline V gene data show CDR1 as MDHEN and CDR2 as SYDVKM. CDR3 length equals 18 residues. The chain's CDR3 is CASTPGLAGDLAKNIQYF. CDR3 sequence (DNA): TGTGCCAGCACCCCCGGACTAGCGGGCGACCTAGCCAAAAACATTCAGTACTTC.

CDR3 region: CASSSDRGPISTGELFF. In nucleotides, the CDR3 is TGTGCCAGCAGTTCTGACAGGGGGCCAATTAGCACCGGGGAGCTGTTTTTT. The V and J genes are TRBV12-3 or TRBV12-4 and TRBJ2-2, with 10 bases identical to TRBD1. V lost 4 bases, J lost 4 bases, and 9 bases stayed unmatched. CDR3 size: 17 residues.

The chain carries TRBV5-4 and TRBJ2-5, with a weak D call TRBD2 (6 bases). With the DNA end fitting TRBJ2-7 better, the J assignment may be wrong. The CDR3 has 13 residues. Germline V gene lookup returns CDR1 SGHNT and CDR2 YYREEE (reference sequence). CDR3 loop: CASSPAAGYEQYF. CDR3 nucleotide sequence: TGTGCCAGCAGCCCTGCAGCGGGCTACGAGCAGTACTTC.

This clonotype has at least ten counts. The chain employs TRBV6-1 and TRBJ2-6, with 7 nucleotides matching TRBD1. Trimming cost V 4 bases and J 3 bases; bases outside gene matches: 0. This CDR3 contains 14 residues. The V gene's germline CDR1 is MNHNS and CDR2 SASEGT. CDR3 coding DNA: TGTGCCAGCAGTGGACAGGGTGGGGCCAACGTCCTGACTTTC. Its protein product is CASSGQGGANVLTF.

V is TRBV24-1 and J is TRBJ2-3; TRBD2 is a possible D gene (6 bases). The CDR3 runs to 15 residues. V was pared by 6 bases and J by 4 bases, with 16 bases between. Germline CDR1 KGHDR, CDR2 SFDVKD. In DNA, the CDR3 is TGTGCCACCAGTCCGACGGCTTCTAGCGCAGATACGCAGTATTTT. This gives the protein CATSPTASSADTQYF.

Worth noting for this clonotype: A much larger clonotype is one base distant, so this may be a read error. V gene TRBV5-1 combines with J gene TRBJ2-3, with no clear D. The V gene's germline CDR1 is SGHRS and CDR2 YFSETQ. The CDR3 consists of 13 residues. Deletions cut 0 bases from V and 4 bases from J, with 6 bases between. The CDR3 loop is CASSLAAADTQYF. For the CDR3, the DNA is TGCGCCAGCAGCTTGGCTGCCGCAGATACGCAGTATTTT. Full variable domain (rest looked up from reference TRBV5-1 and TRBJ2-3): KAGVTQTPRYLIKTRGQQVTLSCSPISGHRSVSWYQQTPGQGLQFLFEYFSETQRNKGNFPGRFSGRQFSNSRSEMNVSTLELGDSALYLCASSLAAADTQYFGPGTRLTVL.

This chain links TRBV27 with TRBJ2-7; possible D gene TRBD1, 5 bases. The germline V and J ends were trimmed by 0 bases and 2 bases, with 11 bases remaining between them. From germline, CDR1 is MNHEY and CDR2 SMNVEV (reference sequence). The CDR3 spans 15 residues. The DNA of the CDR3 is TGTGCCAGCAGTTTATCGAGGCAGGGTCCCTACGAGCAGTACTTC. This codes for CASSLSRQGPYEQYF.

The V call is TRBV6-2 or TRBV6-3, the J call TRBJ1-5; D gene uncertain. The germline V gene has CDR1 MNHEY and CDR2 SVGEGT. The CDR3 totals 14 residues. V lost 6 bases and J 0 bases, leaving 9 bases between the germline ends. CDR3 protein: CASREVYSNQPQHF. The CDR3 DNA is TGTGCCAGCAGAGAAGTGTATAGCAATCAGCCCCAGCATTTT.

The chain is built from TRBV12-3 or TRBV12-4 and TRBJ1-2; possible D gene TRBD1, 5 bases. There are 15 residues in the CDR3. Trimming left V 5 bases short and J 8 bases short, with 21 bases between. CDR3 nucleotides: TGTGCCAGCAGTCCCATTGAAATTTCAGGGTGGGGCTACACCTTC. Encoded protein: CASSPIEISGWGYTF.

This clonotype has at least ten counts. The chain employs TRBV29-1 and TRBJ2-1; 8 nucleotides line up with TRBD2. The CDR3 contains 13 residues. Germline V gene data show CDR1 as SQVTM and CDR2 as ANQGSEA. The J segment lost 10 bases and the V segment lost 5 bases, leaving 10 bases of the junction unmatched. The CDR3 loop reads CSVSGRGGREQFF. The CDR3 DNA reads TGCAGCGTTTCTGGCCGGGGGGGTAGGGAGCAGTTCTTC.

In the case of this clonotype: Sequence at one end of the junction differs from germline and may be a read error. This rearrangement joins TRBV6-1 to TRBJ2-1; 10 nucleotides agree with TRBD2. The germline V gene encodes CDR1 MNHNS and CDR2 SASEGT. The CDR3 spans 15 residues. The CDR3 is CASRFSGGADNEQFF. The CDR3 DNA reads as TGTGCTAGCAGGTTCAGCGGGGGGGCCGATAATGAGCAGTTCTTC.